One sample yielded the 22 T cell receptor beta chains listed below, sequenced in a study of shared clonotypes between healthy human individuals (dated by TCRdb to the early 2020s). Libraries were built with the immunoSEQ multiplex PCR assay. TCRdb obtained this table from immuneACCESS and retained in-frame rearrangements with V and J assigned. These tables miss some clones; where compared with another copy, unresolved V genes account for less than half of the shortfall, and the remainder is unexplained. For this sample there are 95,000 to 120,000 clones; around 71% appear just once. 20% to 25% of the sample lies in the top ten. The sample comprised memory CD8+ T cells sorted from blood. Reading the label with the study, this specimen's cell subset or site is: CD45RO+ cells pooled with CCR7-negative TemRA cells. The receptors here all came from a woman aged 25-40 years in good health.

V gene TRBV20-1 combines with J gene TRBJ2-5; the D is unclear. With the DNA end fitting TRBJ2-7 better, the J assignment may be wrong. This CDR3 has 11 residues. The V gene's germline CDR1 is DFQATT and CDR2 SNEGSKA (reference sequence). This CDR3 is CSASASYEQYF. For the CDR3, the DNA is TGCAGTGCTAGTGCGTCCTACGAGCAGTACTTC.

This clone was seen repeatedly, ten times or more. V and J are TRBV9 and TRBJ2-7; no firm D call. Germline lookup yields CDR1 SGDLS and CDR2 YYNGEE. Trimming took off 0 bases at V and 5 bases at J, with 12 bases between the two ends. The CDR3 loop spans 14 amino acids. The CDR3, as DNA: TGTGCCAGCAGCGTAGCTTGGGGAACCCACGAGCAGTACTTC. Translated, it gives CASSVAWGTHEQYF.

Comments on this clone: Given a far larger clone just one base away, this is likely a sequencing read error. The chain uses TRBV11-2 and TRBJ2-7, with a weak D call TRBD1 (6 bases). The CDR3 spans 12 residues. CDR1 is SGHAT, CDR2 FQNNGV, per germline. Trimming removed 4 bases from V and 8 bases from J, with 12 bases in between. In DNA form, the CDR3 reads TGTGCCAGCAGCTCGACAGGATACAAGCAGTACTTC. Protein product: CASSSTGYKQYF.

This clone was counted a single time. The chain carries TRBV6-5 and TRBJ2-7; D call uncertain. Trimming stripped 0 bases from V and 3 bases from J, with 9 bases between. Per the germline V gene, CDR1 is MNHEY and CDR2 is SVGAGI. The CDR3 has 14 amino acids. As DNA, the CDR3 is TGTGCCAGCAGTTACTCGACCCAGATCTACGAGCAGTACTTC. Translated: CASSYSTQIYEQYF.

The chain employs TRBV4-1 and TRBJ1-2, with D possibly TRBD1 on 5 matching bases. There are 15 residues in the CDR3. V shed 0 bases and J shed 3 bases, with 11 bases lying between them. Germline values: CDR1 MGHRA, CDR2 YSYEKL. Here the CDR3 DNA reads TGCGCCAGCAGCCAAGATCGAGGGACGGACTATGGCTACACCTTC. Encoded protein: CASSQDRGTDYGYTF.

This chain links TRBV18 with TRBJ1-1; D is undetermined. Trimming shortened V by 4 bases and J by 8 bases, and 8 bases separated the two germline ends. The germline V gene encodes CDR1 KGHSH and CDR2 LQKENI. The CDR3 runs 11 residues. In DNA, the CDR3 is TGTGCCAGCTCACGCCAGACAGAAGCTTTCTTT. Residues: CASSRQTEAFF.

Ten or more counts support this clone. This chain joins TRBV6-5 and TRBJ2-6, with D unclear. V was pared by 4 bases and J by 0 bases, with 10 bases between. The germline gives CDR1 MNHEY, CDR2 SVGAGI. The CDR3 covers 16 residues. This CDR3 reads CASSFSGNSGANVLTF. DNA for the CDR3: TGTGCCAGCAGTTTTTCAGGCAACTCTGGGGCCAACGTCCTGACTTTC.

Comment on this clone: Other nucleotide sequences in the sample specify the same CDR3. The V call is TRBV5-4, the J call TRBJ2-5; weak D call: TRBD1 (7 bases). Per the germline V gene, CDR1 is SGHNT and CDR2 is YYREEE (reference sequence). The CDR3 sequence is 15 residues long. V was cut by 2 bases and J by 4 bases, with 15 bases left in between. The CDR3 nucleotides read TGTGCCAGCAGCTTAGGAGGGGGCCCCGGAGAGACCCAGTACTTC. Translation gives CASSLGGGPGETQYF.

The chain carries TRBV9 and TRBJ2-5; either TRBD1 or TRBD2 may fit D (5 bases each). The CDR3 consists of 16 residues. Per the germline V gene, CDR1 is SGDLS and CDR2 is YYNGEE. Deletions cut 3 bases from V and 2 bases from J, with 17 bases between. The CDR3 nucleotides read TGTGCCAGCAGCGCCGGGCCCGGGACGGCACAAGAGACCCAGTACTTC. This gives the protein CASSAGPGTAQETQYF.

This clone was found a few times. V gene TRBV29-1 combines with J gene TRBJ2-2, with 11 bases matching TRBD1. Germline lookup yields CDR1 SQVTM and CDR2 ANQGSEA. The CDR3 has 14 residues. V lost 7 bases to trimming and J lost 3 bases; unmatched junction nucleotides: 4. As DNA, the CDR3 is TGCAGCGCTCGGACAGGGGGCGACACCGGGGAGCTGTTTTTT. Its protein product is CSARTGGDTGELFF.

The gene calls are TRBV27 and TRBJ1-5, with D perhaps TRBD1 (6 bases). Germline CDR1 is MNHEY and CDR2 is SMNVEV (reference sequence). The CDR3 is 15 amino acids. V was trimmed by 5 bases and J by 4 bases, leaving 15 bases between them. The CDR3 region is CASSTNRERNQPQHF. The CDR3 nucleotides are TGTGCCAGCAGTACTAACAGGGAGAGGAATCAGCCCCAGCATTTT.

The table lists this clone with many counts. The gene calls are TRBV7-8 and TRBJ2-1; TRBD1 agrees at 7 bases. In germline, CDR1 is SGHVS, CDR2 FQNEAQ. CDR3 size: 16 residues. V was clipped by 3 bases and J by 5 bases; unmatched bases: 10. DNA for the CDR3: TGTGCCAGCAGCTTTTATCCGGGACAGCCTGACAATGAGCAGTTCTTC. This encodes CASSFYPGQPDNEQFF.

This chain uses TRBV10-3 with TRBJ1-1; 12 bases map to TRBD1. The CDR3 has 16 amino acids. The V gene end was trimmed by 1 base and the J gene end by 4 bases; junction bases not matched to a gene: 4. Per the germline V gene, CDR1 is ENHRY and CDR2 is SYGVKD. DNA for the CDR3: TGTGCCATCAGTGAGTGGGACAGGGGGCTCGGCACTGAAGCTTTCTTT. The encoded protein is CAISEWDRGLGTEAFF.

CDR3 nucleotides: TGTGCCAGCAGCGCCAGGGTCGGGAGGACTGAAGCTTTCTTT. Protein: CASSARVGRTEAFF. The chain combines TRBV11-2 with TRBJ1-1; possible D gene TRBD1, 5 bases. V lost 5 bases to trimming and J lost 5 bases, with 15 bases between them. In germline, CDR1 is SGHAT, CDR2 FQNNGV. CDR3 length: 14 amino acids.

V gene TRBV28 combines with J gene TRBJ2-6; tentative D call: TRBD2 (5 bases). The V gene lost 6 bases and the J gene lost 0 bases, with 18 bases spanning the gap. Germline V gives CDR1 MDHEN, CDR2 SYDVKM. The CDR3 runs 18 residues. CDR3 protein: CASSSVDSANSGANVLTF. The CDR3 bases are TGTGCCAGCAGCTCGGTTGATAGCGCGAACTCTGGGGCCAACGTCCTGACTTTC.

This clone has a single count. This rearrangement joins TRBV7-9 to TRBJ2-3; 13 bases align to TRBD2. V dropped 2 bases and J dropped 5; count of bases not matched to a gene: 4. CDR1 is SEHNR, CDR2 FQNEAQ, per germline (reference sequence). The CDR3 runs 16 residues. The CDR3 spells CASSLWTSGREDTQYF. DNA of the CDR3: TGTGCCAGCAGCTTATGGACTAGCGGGAGAGAAGATACGCAGTATTTT.

The chain joins TRBV5-4 to TRBJ2-5; the match to TRBD2 covers 8 bases. CDR3 size: 15 residues. V trimming: 0 bases; J trimming: 5 bases; junction bases outside the gene matches: 6. The germline V gene encodes CDR1 SGHNT and CDR2 YYREEE (reference sequence). Here the CDR3 reads CASSLGLARLETQYF. The CDR3, as DNA: TGTGCCAGCAGCTTGGGACTAGCGCGTCTGGAGACCCAGTACTTC.

The rearrangement links TRBV5-1 to TRBJ2-7, with a possible D match to TRBD2 (6 bases). CDR3 size: 15 residues. V lost 2 bases and J lost 4, with 16 bases in between. Germline CDR1 and CDR2: SGHRS and YFSETQ. The CDR3 is CASSFGFAGNYEQYF. In nucleotides, the CDR3 is TGCGCCAGCAGCTTTGGATTTGCGGGGAATTACGAGCAGTACTTC.

As DNA, the CDR3 is TGTGCCAGCAGTCCAAGGACTAGCGGGAGTTTGGGTGAGCAGTTCTTC. It translates to CASSPRTSGSLGEQFF. The chain is built from TRBV2 and TRBJ2-1, with TRBD2 identical over 13 bases. This CDR3 is built from 16 residues. Germline V gives CDR1 SNHLY, CDR2 FYNNEI. Losses at the gene ends were 5 bases for V and 9 bases for J; bases not matched to a gene: 10.

The V and J genes are TRBV27 and TRBJ2-1; 8 nucleotides line up with TRBD2. Germline V gene data show CDR1 as MNHEY and CDR2 as SMNVEV (reference sequence). With V trimmed by 2 bases and J by 5 bases, 2 bases remained unmatched. The CDR3 loop spans 14 amino acids. CDR3 nucleotide sequence: TGTGCCAGCAGTTTAGCGGGAGGAAACAATGAGCAGTTCTTC. Amino acid sequence: CASSLAGGNNEQFF.

The V gene is TRBV4-1, the J gene TRBJ1-1; D is ambiguous. This CDR3 is 15 amino acids long. V lost 2 bases to trimming and J lost 4 bases, with 14 bases between them. Germline lookup yields CDR1 MGHRA and CDR2 YSYEKL. CDR3 nucleotide sequence: TGCGCCAGCAGCCAAACGGACTCGGAGGGCACTGAAGCTTTCTTT. It translates to CASSQTDSEGTEAFF.

The chain links TRBV7-2 to TRBJ2-4, with D perhaps assigned TRBD1 or TRBD2 (5 bases each). The CDR3 sequence is 13 residues long. Germline lookup yields CDR1 SGHTA and CDR2 FQGNSA. Trimming removed 0 bases from V and 8 bases from J, with 8 bases in between. This chain's CDR3 is CASSLAGADIQYF. DNA for the CDR3: TGTGCCAGCAGCTTAGCCGGGGCGGACATTCAGTACTTC. The full variable domain, completed using reference TRBV7-2 and TRBJ2-4, is GAGVSQSPSNKVTEKGKDVELRCDPISGHTALYWYRQSLGQGLEFLIYFQGNSAPDKSGLPSDRFSAERTGGSVSTLTIQRTQQEDSAVYLCASSLAGADIQYFGAGTRLSVL.